The TCR beta chain under discussion was sequenced for a study of cytotoxic CD8 clonotypes in ibrutinib-treated CLL. The method was immunoSEQ multiplex PCR; TCRdb's version includes in-frame clones alone and lacks a portion of them. Of about 40,000 clones detected, 60% to 75% appear once; the ten largest clones hold over 9%. This sample comprised PBMCs, obtained at disease progression, from a patient treated with ibrutinib. The clonotype comes from a human donor with chronic lymphocytic leukemia.

For the CDR3, the DNA is TGCGCCAGCAGCTTAGCTGGCACAGATACGCAGTATTTT. This encodes CASSLAGTDTQYF. The chain joins TRBV5-1 to TRBJ2-3; D uncertain. Germline CDR1 reads SGHRS; CDR2 reads YFSETQ. CDR3 length: 13 amino acids. V lost 2 bases, J lost 1 base, and 5 bases lay in between.